The 20 T cell receptor beta chains given below trace back to one sample, sequenced in a study of cytomegalovirus exposure and HLA in healthy donors. 13 Jbeta primers and 60 Vbeta primers were used for the PCR. Profiling relied on immunoSEQ multiplex PCR, and the TCRdb table lists in-frame clones only, not all of them. The repertoire holds approximately 70,000 clones, with around 77% as singletons. Sequenced sample: PBMCs. Receptors originate from a middle-aged man in good health and CMV-seronegative.

The chain uses TRBV30 and TRBJ2-1, with a weak D call TRBD1 (5 bases). The CDR3 runs 14 residues. Looked up from germline, CDR1 is GTSNPN and CDR2 is SVGIG (reference sequence). Between the trimmed V and J ends, which lost 2 bases and 0 bases, there was a span of 8 bases. The CDR3, as DNA: TGTGCCTGGAGTCCAGGGAACTCCTACAATGAGCAGTTCTTC. Translating gives CAWSPGNSYNEQFF.

This chain uses TRBV11-2 with TRBJ2-7, with D maybe TRBD1 (6 bases). Germline CDR1 and CDR2: SGHAT and FQNNGV. Trimming pared 3 bases from V and 0 bases from J, leaving 12 bases between. The CDR3 contains 15 residues. The CDR3 sequence: CASSFTGTSSYEQYF. The CDR3 DNA follows: TGTGCCAGCAGCTTTACAGGGACGAGCTCCTACGAGCAGTACTTC.

This clone was counted a single time. This rearrangement joins TRBV18 to TRBJ1-1, with 8 bases fitting TRBD1. Trimming at V came to 0 bases and at J to 10 bases, leaving 7 bases not matched to a gene. The CDR3 loop spans 14 amino acids. Germline V gene lookup returns CDR1 KGHSH and CDR2 LQKENI. The CDR3 DNA follows: TGTGCCAGCTCACCACCGGGACAGGCTTCGGGAGCTTTCTTT. Residues: CASSPPGQASGAFF.

Regarding this clone: The junction departs from germline at one end; a sequencing error may be responsible. The chain links TRBV29-1 to TRBJ2-7; the D gene is possibly TRBD2 (5 bases). The CDR3 contains 12 residues. Germline V gene lookup returns CDR1 SQVTM and CDR2 ANQGSEA. Written as DNA, the CDR3 is TGCAGCGTTGTGGACTCCTCCCACGAGCAGTACTTC. This gives the protein CSVVDSSHEQYF.

This clone was picked up a small number of times. The chain combines TRBV6-1 with TRBJ2-2; TRBD1 matches 7 bases. Germline V gives CDR1 MNHNS, CDR2 SASEGT. The CDR3 is 13 amino acids. V shed 4 bases, J shed 7 bases, and the junction held 3 bases outside the gene matches. The CDR3 coding sequence is TGTGCCAGCAGTGGAGGACAGGTCGGGGAGCTGTTTTTT. Translating it yields CASSGGQVGELFF.

This clone was seen a handful of times. The chain links TRBV30 to TRBJ1-5; D ambiguous. The CDR3 loop spans 13 amino acids. Germline assignment: CDR1 GTSNPN and CDR2 SVGIG (reference sequence). The V gene lost 1 base and the J gene lost 10 bases, with 14 bases spanning the gap. The CDR3 nucleotides are TGTGCCTGGAGTGGCCCGACATTTGGTCCCCAGCATTTT. Its translation is CAWSGPTFGPQHF.

The chain carries TRBV9 and TRBJ1-6; TRBD1 matches at 10 bases. The germline gives CDR1 SGDLS, CDR2 YYNGEE. V lost 3 bases, J lost 9 bases, and 3 bases stayed unmatched. This CDR3 spans 14 amino acids. The CDR3 is CASSAGQGISPLHF. CDR3 in DNA: TGTGCCAGCAGCGCGGGACAGGGGATTTCACCCCTCCACTTT.

The genes are TRBV14 and TRBJ2-7, with D perhaps TRBD1 (5 bases). Germline V gene lookup returns CDR1 SGHDN and CDR2 FVKESK. There are 13 residues in the CDR3. V was shortened by 2 bases and J by 6 bases, with 11 bases between the two germline ends. CDR3 DNA: TGTGCCAGCAGCCAACAGGGTACAGGCGAGCAGTACTTC. Translation gives CASSQQGTGEQYF.

This sequence joins TRBV4-1 and TRBJ2-1; perhaps TRBD1 as D (6 bases). V lost 5 bases to trimming and J lost 4 bases, with 12 bases between them. CDR3 size: 14 residues. The germline CDR1 and CDR2 sequences are MGHRA and YSYEKL. CDR3 bases: TGCGCCAGCAGCAAGGGACACCTTTACAATGAGCAGTTCTTC. Translation: CASSKGHLYNEQFF.

Written as DNA, the CDR3 is TGTGCCAGCAGATGGACTAGCGGGGGGTTATACAATGAGCAGTTCTTC. Translated: CASRWTSGGLYNEQFF. The J gene is TRBJ2-1, the V gene TRBV13; 14 nucleotides match TRBD2. The CDR3 spans 16 residues. In germline, CDR1 is PRHDT, CDR2 FYEKMQ (reference sequence). Trimming removed 6 bases from V and 4 bases from J; junction bases left unmatched: 5.

This chain uses TRBV11-2 with TRBJ1-1; TRBD1 matches at 10 bases. The CDR3 spans 17 residues. The ends lost 3 bases at V and 1 base at J; junction bases unmatched: 8. CDR1 is SGHAT, CDR2 FQNNGV, per germline. DNA of the CDR3: TGTGCCAGCAGCTTCCACGACAGGGGGCGTCGGAACACTGAAGCTTTCTTT. Translating gives CASSFHDRGRRNTEAFF.

The sample holds a few counts of this clone. This chain uses TRBV7-2 with TRBJ1-1, with D perhaps matching TRBD1 (5 bases). CDR3 length: 18 residues. V lost 3 bases and J 7 bases, leaving 27 bases between the germline ends. CDR1 and CDR2 (germline): SGHTA, FQGNSA. The CDR3: CASSFLGGGGTNSGEAFF. The CDR3 nucleotides are TGTGCCAGCAGCTTCCTGGGGGGTGGGGGGACCAACAGCGGTGAAGCTTTCTTT.

This clone occurred a few times. The chain couples TRBV30 to TRBJ1-5, with 9 positions matching TRBD1. The junction had 12 bases not matched to a gene; V was cut back by 3 bases and J by 6 bases. Germline-derived CDR1 and CDR2 are GTSNPN and SVGIG (reference sequence). The CDR3 sequence is 16 residues long. For the CDR3, the DNA is TGTGCCTGGAGCCAATCCACGGGACAGGGTGGTCAGCCCCAGCATTTT. Its protein product is CAWSQSTGQGGQPQHF.

V usage is TRBV7-9 and J usage is TRBJ1-5, with 8 positions matching TRBD1. With V trimmed by 3 bases and J by 15 bases, 13 bases remained unmatched. CDR1 is SEHNR and CDR2 is FQNEAQ in the germline V gene (reference sequence). The CDR3 loop spans 14 amino acids. CDR3 protein: CASSFDRGGDLRHF. CDR3 DNA: TGTGCCAGCAGCTTCGACAGGGGAGGGGACCTGAGGCATTTT.

The chain links TRBV11-2 to TRBJ1-4, with 10 bases fitting TRBD1. Germline CDR1 and CDR2: SGHAT and FQNNGV. The CDR3 sequence is 18 residues long. Trimming at V came to 1 base and at J to 0 bases, leaving 5 bases not matched to a gene. CDR3 nucleotide sequence: TGTGCCAGCAGCTTAGCGGGACAGGGGTATTCAACTAATGAAAAACTGTTTTTT. Translation gives CASSLAGQGYSTNEKLFF.

The rearrangement uses TRBV10-1 and TRBJ1-5; tentatively, D is TRBD1 (5 bases). V was pared by 3 bases and J by 7 bases, with 10 bases between. Germline V lookup: CDR1 WNHNN, CDR2 SYGVQD (reference sequence). The CDR3 runs to 13 residues. CDR3 in DNA: TGCGCCAGCAGTGAAGGGGTCAGGCAGCCCCAGCATTTT. Protein product: CASSEGVRQPQHF.

The rearrangement links TRBV28 to TRBJ2-3; TRBD1 matches 7 bases. The J segment lost 2 bases and the V segment lost 5 bases, leaving 4 bases of the junction unmatched. The CDR3 consists of 14 residues. The V gene's germline CDR1 is MDHEN and CDR2 SYDVKM. This CDR3 is CASSNRGDTDTQYF. The CDR3 nucleotides read TGTGCCAGCAGTAACAGGGGAGACACAGATACGCAGTATTTT.

There are a few counts of this clone. The chain has TRBV19 and TRBJ1-5; 9 positions match TRBD1. From germline, CDR1 is LNHDA and CDR2 SQIVND (reference sequence). This CDR3 region has 20 residues. J gave up 2 bases and V 7 bases, and 21 bases lay outside the gene matches. CDR3 DNA: TGTGCCAGTACCTACTCACGGCGGGGACAGGGTGATGTGGGCAATCAGCCCCAGCATTTT. This codes for CASTYSRRGQGDVGNQPQHF.

The chain is built from TRBV5-4 and TRBJ2-1; 9 bases line up with TRBD2. The CDR3 length is 15 residues. With V trimmed by 4 bases and J by 4 bases, 6 bases remained unmatched. CDR1 is SGHNT, CDR2 YYREEE, per germline (reference sequence). CDR3 residues: CASSPRTSEYNEQFF. The CDR3, as DNA: TGTGCCAGCAGCCCTCGGACTAGCGAATACAATGAGCAGTTCTTC.

Concerning this clone: One junction end disagrees with the germline gene, perhaps due to a read error. The CDR3 DNA sequence: TGCAGTGCTAGCCGGGACAGGGTGATCTTT. This sequence encodes CSASRDRVIF. This sequence joins TRBV20-1 and TRBJ1-1, with TRBD1 matching over 9 bases. The CDR3 sequence is 10 residues long. Germline-derived CDR1 and CDR2 are DFQATT and SNEGSKA (reference sequence).